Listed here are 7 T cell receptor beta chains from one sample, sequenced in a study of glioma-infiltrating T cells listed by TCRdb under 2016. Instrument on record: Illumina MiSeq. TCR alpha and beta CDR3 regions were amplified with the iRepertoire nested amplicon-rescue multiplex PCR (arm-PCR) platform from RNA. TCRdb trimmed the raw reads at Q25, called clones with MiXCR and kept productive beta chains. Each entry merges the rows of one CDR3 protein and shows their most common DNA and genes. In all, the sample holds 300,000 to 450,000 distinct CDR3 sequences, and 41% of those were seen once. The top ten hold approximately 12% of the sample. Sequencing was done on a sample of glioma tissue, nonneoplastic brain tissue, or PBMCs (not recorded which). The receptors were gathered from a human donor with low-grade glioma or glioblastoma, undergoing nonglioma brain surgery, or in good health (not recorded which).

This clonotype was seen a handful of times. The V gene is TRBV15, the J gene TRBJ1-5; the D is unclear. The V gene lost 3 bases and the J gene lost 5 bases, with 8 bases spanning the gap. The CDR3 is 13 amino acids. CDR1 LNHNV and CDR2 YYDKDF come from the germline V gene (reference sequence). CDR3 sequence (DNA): TGTGCCACCAGCAGTAACCTGGATCAGCCCCAGCATTTT. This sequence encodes CATSSNLDQPQHF.

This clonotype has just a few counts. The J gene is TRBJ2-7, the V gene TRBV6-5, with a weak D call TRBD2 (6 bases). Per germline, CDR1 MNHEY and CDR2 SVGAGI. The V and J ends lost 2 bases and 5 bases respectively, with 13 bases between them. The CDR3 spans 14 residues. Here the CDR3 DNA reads TGTGCCAGCAGTTACCGTCCGCGGGACGACGAGCAGTACTTC. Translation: CASSYRPRDDEQYF.

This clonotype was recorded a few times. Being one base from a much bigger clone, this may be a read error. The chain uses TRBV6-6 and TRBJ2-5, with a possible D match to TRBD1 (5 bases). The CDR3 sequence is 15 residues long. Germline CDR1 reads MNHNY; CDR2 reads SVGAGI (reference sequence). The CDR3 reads CAGSLSQGGGETQYF. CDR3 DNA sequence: TGTGCCGGCAGTTTATCTCAGGGTGGCGGAGAGACCCAGTACTTC.

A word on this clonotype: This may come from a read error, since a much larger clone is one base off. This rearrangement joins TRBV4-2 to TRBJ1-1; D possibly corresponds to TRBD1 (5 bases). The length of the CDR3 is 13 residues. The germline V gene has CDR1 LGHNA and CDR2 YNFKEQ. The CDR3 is CASSRRQPSEALF. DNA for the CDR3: TGTGCCAGCAGCCGTCGACAGCCCTCTGAAGCTTTATTT.

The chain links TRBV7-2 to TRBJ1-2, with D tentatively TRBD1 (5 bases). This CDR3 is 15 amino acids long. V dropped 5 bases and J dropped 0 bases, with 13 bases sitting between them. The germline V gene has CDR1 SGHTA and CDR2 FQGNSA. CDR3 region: CASSPRDGANYGYTF. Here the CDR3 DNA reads TGTGCCAGCAGCCCCCGGGACGGAGCTAACTATGGCTACACCTTC.

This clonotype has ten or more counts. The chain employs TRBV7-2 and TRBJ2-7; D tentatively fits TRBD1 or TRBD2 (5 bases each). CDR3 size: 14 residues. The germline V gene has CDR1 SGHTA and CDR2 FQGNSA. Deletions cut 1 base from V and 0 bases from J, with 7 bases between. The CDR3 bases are TGTGCCAGCAGCTTAGGTGGGACCTCCTACGAGCAGTACTTC. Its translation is CASSLGGTSYEQYF.

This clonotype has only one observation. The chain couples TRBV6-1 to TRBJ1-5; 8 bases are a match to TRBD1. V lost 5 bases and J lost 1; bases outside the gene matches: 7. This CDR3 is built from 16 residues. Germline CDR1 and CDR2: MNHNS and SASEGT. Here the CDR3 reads CASSLSRQGSNQPQHF. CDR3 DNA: TGTGCCAGCAGTTTATCCAGACAGGGGAGCAATCAGCCCCAGCATTTT.